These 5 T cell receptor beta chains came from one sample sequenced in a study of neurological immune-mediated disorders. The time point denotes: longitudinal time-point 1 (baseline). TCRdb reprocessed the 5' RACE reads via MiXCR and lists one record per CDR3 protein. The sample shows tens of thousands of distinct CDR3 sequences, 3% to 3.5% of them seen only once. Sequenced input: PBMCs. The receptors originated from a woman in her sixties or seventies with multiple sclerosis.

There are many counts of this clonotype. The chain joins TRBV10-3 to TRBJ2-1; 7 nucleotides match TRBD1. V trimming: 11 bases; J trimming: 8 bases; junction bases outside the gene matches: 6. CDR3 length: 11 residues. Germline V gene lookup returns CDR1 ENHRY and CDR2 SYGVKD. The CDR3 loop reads CAVQGVDEQFF. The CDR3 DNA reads TGTGCCGTCCAGGGGGTCGATGAGCAGTTCTTC.

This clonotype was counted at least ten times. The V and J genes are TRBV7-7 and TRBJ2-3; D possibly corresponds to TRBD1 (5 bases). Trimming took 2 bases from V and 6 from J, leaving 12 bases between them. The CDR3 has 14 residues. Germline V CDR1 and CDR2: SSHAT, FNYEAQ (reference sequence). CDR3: CASSLNPGPDTQYF. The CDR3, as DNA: TGTGCCAGCAGCTTAAATCCAGGGCCCGATACGCAGTATTTT. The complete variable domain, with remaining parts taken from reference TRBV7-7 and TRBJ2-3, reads GAGVSQSPRYKVTKRGQDVTLRCDPISSHATLYWYQQALGQGPEFLTYFNYEAQPDKSGLPSDRFSAERPEGSISTLTIQRTEQRDSAMYRCASSLNPGPDTQYFGPGTRLTVL.

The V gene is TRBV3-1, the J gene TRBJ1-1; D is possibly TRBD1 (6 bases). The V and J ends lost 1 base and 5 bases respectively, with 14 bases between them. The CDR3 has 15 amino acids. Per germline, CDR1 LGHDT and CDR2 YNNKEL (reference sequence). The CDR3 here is CASSQARGRGTEAFF. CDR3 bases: TGTGCCAGCAGCCAAGCCCGGGGGCGTGGAACTGAAGCTTTCTTT. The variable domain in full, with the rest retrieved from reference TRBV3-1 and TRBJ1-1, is DTAVSQTPKYLVTQMGNDKSIKCEQNLGHDTMYWYKQDSKKFLKIMFSYNNKELIINETVPNRFSPKSPDKAHLNLHINSLELGDSAVYFCASSQARGRGTEAFFGQGTRLTVV.

CDR3 residues: CSARPGQGPGYNEQFF. CDR3 bases: TGCAGTGCTAGACCCGGACAGGGGCCTGGCTACAATGAGCAGTTCTTC. The rearrangement joins TRBV20-1 to TRBJ2-1; the match to TRBD1 covers 9 bases. V gave up 2 bases and J gave up 3 bases; unmatched junction bases: 8. The CDR3 runs 16 residues. Per the germline V gene, CDR1 is DFQATT and CDR2 is SNEGSKA (reference sequence).

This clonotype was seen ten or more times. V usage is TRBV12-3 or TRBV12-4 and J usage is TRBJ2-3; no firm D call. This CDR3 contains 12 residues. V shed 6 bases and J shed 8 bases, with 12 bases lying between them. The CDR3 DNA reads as TGTGCCAGCAGCCTTGGCCCCGGTACGCAGTATTTT. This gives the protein CASSLGPGTQYF.